Sequencing of this T cell receptor (beta chain) was carried out in a study of radiotherapy plus CTLA-4 blockade in lung cancer. Study-wide results and limits: Reports identified early blood T cell clone dynamics, with interferon-beta, as the best response predictor.

As regards this clone: The antigen remains unidentified.

Germline V gene sequence: CDR1 SGHNT, CDR2 YYREEE (reference sequence). CDR3 length equals 15 residues. J gave up 4 bases and V 2 bases, and 7 bases lay outside the gene matches. Some clones are missing from TCRdb's copy, which holds only in-frame ones; the method was immunoSEQ multiplex PCR. This table has some 92,000 clones, around 86% appearing once. Here the sequenced sample was peripheral blood, taken from a patient treated with radiotherapy plus ipilimumab. The rearrangement joins TRBV5-4 to TRBJ2-7; 9 bases match TRBD1. This TCR was sampled from a human donor with non-small cell lung cancer who had a partial response to radiotherapy plus ipilimumab. The CDR3 region has the DNA TGTGCCAGCAGCTTTGAGGGACAGGGAGGGTACGAGCAGTACTTC. It codes for CASSFEGQGGYEQYF.